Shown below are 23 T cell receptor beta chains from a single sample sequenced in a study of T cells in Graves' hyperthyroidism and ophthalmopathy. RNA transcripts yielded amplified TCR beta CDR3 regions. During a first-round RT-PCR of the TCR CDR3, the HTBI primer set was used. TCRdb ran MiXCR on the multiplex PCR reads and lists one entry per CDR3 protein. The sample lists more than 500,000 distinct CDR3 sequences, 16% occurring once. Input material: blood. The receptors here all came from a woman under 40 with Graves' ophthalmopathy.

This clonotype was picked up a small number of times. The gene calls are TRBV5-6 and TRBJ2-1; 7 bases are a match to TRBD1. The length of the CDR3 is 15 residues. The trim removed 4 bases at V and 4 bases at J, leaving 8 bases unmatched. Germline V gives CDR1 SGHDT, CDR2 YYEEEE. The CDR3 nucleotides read TGTGCCAGCAGCCAAGAGGGGGCCGATTACAATGAGCAGTTCTTC. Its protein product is CASSQEGADYNEQFF.

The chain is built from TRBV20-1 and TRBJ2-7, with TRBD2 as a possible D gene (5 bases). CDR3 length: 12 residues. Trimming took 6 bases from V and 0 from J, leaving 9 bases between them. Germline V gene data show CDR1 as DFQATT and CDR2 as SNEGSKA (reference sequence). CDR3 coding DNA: TGCAGTGCCGACCGGGGCTCCTACGAGCAGTACTTC. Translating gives CSADRGSYEQYF.

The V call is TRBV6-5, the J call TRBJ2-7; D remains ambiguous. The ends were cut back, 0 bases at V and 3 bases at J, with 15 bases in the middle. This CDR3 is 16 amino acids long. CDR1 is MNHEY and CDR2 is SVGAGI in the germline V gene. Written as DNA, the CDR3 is TGTGCCAGCAGTTACTCTAGACGACACTTAAACTACGAGCAGTACTTC. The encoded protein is CASSYSRRHLNYEQYF.

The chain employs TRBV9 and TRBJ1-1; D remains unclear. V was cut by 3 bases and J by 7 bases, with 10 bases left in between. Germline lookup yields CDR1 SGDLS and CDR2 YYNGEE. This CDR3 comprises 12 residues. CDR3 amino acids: CASSGSRSEAFF. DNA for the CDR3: TGTGCCAGCAGCGGAAGTCGGAGTGAAGCTTTCTTT.

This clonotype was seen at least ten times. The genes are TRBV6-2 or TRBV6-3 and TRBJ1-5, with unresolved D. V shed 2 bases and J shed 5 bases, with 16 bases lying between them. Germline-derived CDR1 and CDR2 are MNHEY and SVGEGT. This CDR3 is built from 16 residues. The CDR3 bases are TGTGCCAGCAGTTACGTTCCGGGGTATCGAGATCAGCCCCAGCATTTT. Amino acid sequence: CASSYVPGYRDQPQHF.

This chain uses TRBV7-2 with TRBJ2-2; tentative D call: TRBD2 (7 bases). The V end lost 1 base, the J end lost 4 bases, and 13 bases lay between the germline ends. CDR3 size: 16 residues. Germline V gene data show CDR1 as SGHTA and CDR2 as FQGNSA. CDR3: CASSLDGGASTGELFF. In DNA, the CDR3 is TGTGCCAGCAGCTTAGATGGGGGGGCGAGCACCGGGGAGCTGTTTTTT.

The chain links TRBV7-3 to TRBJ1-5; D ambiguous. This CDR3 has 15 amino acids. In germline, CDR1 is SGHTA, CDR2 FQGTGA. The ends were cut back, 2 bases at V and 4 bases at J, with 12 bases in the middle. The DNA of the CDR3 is TGTGCCAGCAGCTTAGAAAATGTTAGGAATCAGCCCCAGCATTTT. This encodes CASSLENVRNQPQHF.

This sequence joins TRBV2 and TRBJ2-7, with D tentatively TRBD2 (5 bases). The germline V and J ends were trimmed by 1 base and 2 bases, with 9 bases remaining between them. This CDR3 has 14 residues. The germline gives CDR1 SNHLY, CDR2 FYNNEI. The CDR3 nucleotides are TGTGCCAGCAGTGAAGGTGCACTAGCCTACGAGCAGTACTTC. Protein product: CASSEGALAYEQYF.

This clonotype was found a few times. CDR3 residues: CASSLAATLDGAFF. The CDR3 bases are TGTGCCAGCAGCTTAGCGGCTACTCTGGATGGAGCTTTCTTT. The gene calls are TRBV7-9 and TRBJ1-1, with D hard to call. This CDR3 has 14 amino acids. The V gene's germline CDR1 is SEHNR and CDR2 FQNEAQ (reference sequence). The ends were cut back, 0 bases at V and 10 bases at J, with 15 bases in the middle.

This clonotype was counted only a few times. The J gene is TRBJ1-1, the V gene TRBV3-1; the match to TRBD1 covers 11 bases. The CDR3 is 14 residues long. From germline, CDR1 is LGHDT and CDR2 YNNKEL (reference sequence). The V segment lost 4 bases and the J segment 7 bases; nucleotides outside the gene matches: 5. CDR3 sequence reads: CASSRTGGTGEAFF. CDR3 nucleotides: TGTGCCAGCAGCCGGACAGGGGGCACGGGTGAAGCTTTCTTT.

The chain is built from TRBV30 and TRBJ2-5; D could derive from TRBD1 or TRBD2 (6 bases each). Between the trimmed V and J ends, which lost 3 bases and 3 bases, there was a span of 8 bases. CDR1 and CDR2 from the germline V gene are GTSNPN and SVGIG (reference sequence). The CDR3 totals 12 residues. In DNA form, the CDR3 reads TGTGCCTGGAGGGAGGGGGAAGAGACCCAGTACTTC. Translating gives CAWREGEETQYF.

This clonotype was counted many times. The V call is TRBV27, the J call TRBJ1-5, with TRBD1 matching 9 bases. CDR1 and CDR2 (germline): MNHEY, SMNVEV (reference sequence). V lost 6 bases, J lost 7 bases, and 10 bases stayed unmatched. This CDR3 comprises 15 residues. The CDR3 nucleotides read TGTGCCAGCAGACCCGGGACAGGGAGTGTGCAGCCCCAGCATTTT. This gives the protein CASRPGTGSVQPQHF.

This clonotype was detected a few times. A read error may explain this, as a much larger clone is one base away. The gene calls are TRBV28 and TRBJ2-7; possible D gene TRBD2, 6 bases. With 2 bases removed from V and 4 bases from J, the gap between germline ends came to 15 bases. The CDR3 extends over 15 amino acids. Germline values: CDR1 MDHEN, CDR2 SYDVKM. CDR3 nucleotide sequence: TGTGCCAGCAGTTTACCTAGGCGGGGATTGTACGAGCAGTACTTC. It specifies CASSLPRRGLYEQYF.

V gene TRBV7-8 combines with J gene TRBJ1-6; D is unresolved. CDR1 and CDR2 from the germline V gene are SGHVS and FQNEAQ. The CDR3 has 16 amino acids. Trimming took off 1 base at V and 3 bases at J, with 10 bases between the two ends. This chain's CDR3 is CASSLVPGSYNSPLHF. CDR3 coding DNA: TGTGCCAGCAGCTTAGTTCCGGGAAGCTATAATTCACCCCTCCACTTT.

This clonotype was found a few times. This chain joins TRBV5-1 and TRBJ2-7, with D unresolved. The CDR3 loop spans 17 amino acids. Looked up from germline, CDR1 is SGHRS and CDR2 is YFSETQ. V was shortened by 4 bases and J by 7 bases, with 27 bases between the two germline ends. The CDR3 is CASSQDPPTLTLREQYF. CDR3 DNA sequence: TGCGCCAGCAGCCAAGATCCCCCGACTCTTACTCTCCGGGAGCAGTACTTC. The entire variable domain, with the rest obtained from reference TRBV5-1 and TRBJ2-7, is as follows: KAGVTQTPRYLIKTRGQQVTLSCSPISGHRSVSWYQQTPGQGLQFLFEYFSETQRNKGNFPGRFSGRQFSNSRSEMNVSTLELGDSALYLCASSQDPPTLTLREQYFGPGTRLTVT.

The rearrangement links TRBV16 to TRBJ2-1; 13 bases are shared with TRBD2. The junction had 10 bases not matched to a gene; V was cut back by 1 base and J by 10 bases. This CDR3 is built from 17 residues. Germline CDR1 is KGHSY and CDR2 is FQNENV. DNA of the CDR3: TGTGCCAGCAGCCAATTCTCAGGACTAGCGGGAGCGGGGGAGCAGTTCTTC. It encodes CASSQFSGLAGAGEQFF. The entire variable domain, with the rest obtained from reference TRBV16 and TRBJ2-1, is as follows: GEEVAQTPKHLVRGEGQKAKLYCAPIKGHSYVFWYQQVLKNEFKFLISFQNENVFDETGMPKERFSAKCLPNSPCSLEIQATKLEDSAVYFCASSQFSGLAGAGEQFFGPGTRLTVL.

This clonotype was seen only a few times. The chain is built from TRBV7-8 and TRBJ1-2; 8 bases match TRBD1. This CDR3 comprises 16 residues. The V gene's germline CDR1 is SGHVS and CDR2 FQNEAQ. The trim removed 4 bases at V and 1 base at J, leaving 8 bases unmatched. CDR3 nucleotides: TGTGCCAGCAGCTCACTGGGGACAGGAGTTAACTATGGCTACACCTTC. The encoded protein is CASSSLGTGVNYGYTF.

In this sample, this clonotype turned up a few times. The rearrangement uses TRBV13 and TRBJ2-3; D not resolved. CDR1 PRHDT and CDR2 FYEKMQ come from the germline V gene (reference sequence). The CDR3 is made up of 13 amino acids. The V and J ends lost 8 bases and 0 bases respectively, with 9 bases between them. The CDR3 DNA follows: TGTGCCAGCCAGATATATAGCACAGATACGCAGTATTTT. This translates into CASQIYSTDTQYF.

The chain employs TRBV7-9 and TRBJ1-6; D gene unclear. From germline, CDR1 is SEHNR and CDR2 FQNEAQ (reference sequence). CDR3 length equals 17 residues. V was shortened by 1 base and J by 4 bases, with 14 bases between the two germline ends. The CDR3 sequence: CASSLDRTLAYNSPLHF. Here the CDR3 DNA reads TGTGCCAGCAGCTTAGATCGGACCTTAGCGTATAATTCACCCCTCCACTTT.

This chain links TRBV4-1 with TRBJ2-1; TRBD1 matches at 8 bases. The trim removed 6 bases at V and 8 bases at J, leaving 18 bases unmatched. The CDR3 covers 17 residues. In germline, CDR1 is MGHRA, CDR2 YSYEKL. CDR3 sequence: CASRHNLDRGNIHEQFF. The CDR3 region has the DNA TGCGCCAGCAGACATAACCTTGACAGGGGAAATATCCATGAGCAGTTCTTC.

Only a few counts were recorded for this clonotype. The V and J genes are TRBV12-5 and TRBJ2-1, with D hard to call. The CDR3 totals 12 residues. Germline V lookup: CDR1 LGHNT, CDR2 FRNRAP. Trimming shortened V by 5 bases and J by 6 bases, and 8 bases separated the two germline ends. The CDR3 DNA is TGTGCTAGTGGTCACTCTATCAATGAGCAGTTCTTC. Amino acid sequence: CASGHSINEQFF.

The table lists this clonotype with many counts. The CDR3 protein is CASSKNSQETQYF. The CDR3 nucleotides read TGTGCCAGCAGTAAAAACTCACAAGAGACCCAGTACTTC. The chain joins TRBV2 to TRBJ2-5; D gene ambiguous. CDR1 and CDR2 from the germline V gene are SNHLY and FYNNEI. V lost 5 bases to trimming and J lost 2 bases, with 9 bases between them. The CDR3 totals 13 residues.

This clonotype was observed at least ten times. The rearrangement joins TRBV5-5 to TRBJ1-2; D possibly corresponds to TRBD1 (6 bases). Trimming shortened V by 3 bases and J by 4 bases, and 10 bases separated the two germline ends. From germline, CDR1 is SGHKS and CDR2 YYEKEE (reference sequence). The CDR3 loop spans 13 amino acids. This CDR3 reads CASSSDRSYGYTF. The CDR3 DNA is TGTGCCAGCAGCTCGGACAGAAGCTATGGCTACACCTTC.